This TCR beta chain emerged from a study of breast tumors, draining lymph nodes, adjacent tissues. Points from the study as a whole: Findings are consistent with lymph node origin and intratumoral expansion of most tumor T cells. Tumor and nontumor repertoires were significantly more similar in luminal-like than in basal-like breast cancer. Tumors had less TCR diversity than lymph nodes, more than nontumor tissue. Data only fit, rather than demonstrated, lymph node origin of most tumor T cells.

The lymph nodes were axillary draining lymph nodes from breast cancer patients. Per the germline V gene, CDR1 is LNHDA and CDR2 is SQIVND (reference sequence). Germline trimming cut 8 bases from V and 0 bases from J; bases unmatched to any gene: 4. The CDR3 loop spans 13 amino acids. A single record per CDR3 protein comes from TCRdb applying MiXCR to the multiplex PCR reads. The repertoire has fewer than 200,000 distinct CDR3 sequences, approximately 30% of them found once; the top ten carry roughly 4.3%. At least ten counts were recorded for this clonotype. Its antigen is unidentified. V gene TRBV19 combines with J gene TRBJ2-7; 7 positions agree with TRBD1. The receptor was isolated from a female donor with breast cancer. Some clones in this sample may be carry-over from other donors' samples. Sequencing was performed on axillary lymph node tissue. The CDR3, as DNA: TGTGCCAGTCAAAACAGGGGCTCCTACGAGCAGTACTTC. Its protein is CASQNRGSYEQYF. The full variable domain, with the rest looked up from reference TRBV19 and TRBJ2-7, is DGGITQSPKYLFRKEGQNVTLSCEQNLNHDAMYWYRQDPGQGLRLIYYSQIVNDFQKGDIAEGYSVSREKKESFPLTVTSAQKNPTAFYLCASQNRGSYEQYFGPGTRLTVT.